The rows below give T cell receptor beta chains drawn from one sample of a study of T cells in Graves' hyperthyroidism and ophthalmopathy. Using its own MiXCR run on the multiplex PCR reads, TCRdb lists one record per CDR3 protein. The table shows approximately 410,000 distinct CDR3 sequences, with about 15% occurring only once. Sequences were obtained from blood. Source of these receptors: a young man with Graves' ophthalmopathy. Each CDR3 is given with its conserved first and last residue. The D gene is left open where the match is weak. Some rows have no size entry. The others give once, few or many, or a class for an expanded clone.

D	size	V	CDR3
TRBD2	many	TRBV11-2	CASSLDSGRPPYEQYF
TRBD2	many	TRBV7-2	CASGTGGGETQYF
-	-	TRBV6-1	CASSTPAVQPRNQPQHF
TRBD1	many	TRBV7-8	CASSTGQGNEQFF
TRBD2	many	TRBV7-8	CASARKRENTGELFF
TRBD1	many	TRBV6-1	CASSVTGEGAKNIQYF
-	many	TRBV6-5	CASSYSAGVQPQHF
TRBD2	-	TRBV5-1	CASSLGTSGVRQFF
TRBD1	many	TRBV7-9	CASSWTGNEQFF
-	many	TRBV7-9	CASSLNRSPWYQETQYF
-	many	TRBV11-2	CASSLDQGMNTEAFF
TRBD2	many	TRBV7-9	CASSLFRAGGLSLGTDTQYF
-	few	TRBV19	CASSIVAGRGLYEQYF
TRBD1	few	TRBV20-1	CSARAPEQGTFFGGYTF
TRBD2	many	TRBV5-1	CASSAGLAANYEQYF
-	-	TRBV5-1	CASSPRDGPSELFF
-	many	TRBV13	CASSLGYNTGELFF
-	many	TRBV24-1	CATSDLCRGRGQPQHF
-	many	TRBV7-2	CASSSHPYNEQFF
-	-	TRBV19	CASSRGERRATEAFF
-	many	TRBV11-2	CASSFGLGQHYEQYF
TRBD1	many	TRBV30	CALHLRDRGIETQYF
TRBD1	-	TRBV12-5	CASGFEQGAETNEKLFF
TRBD2	many	TRBV7-2	CASSLTGGVTDTQYF
-	many	TRBV30	CAWSEQGDTQYF
TRBD1	many	TRBV6-1	CASSVLTGAYQETQYF
-	-	TRBV6-5	CASNYGGEGQPQHF
-	many	TRBV7-2	CASSFSRDPHNEQFF
-	many	TRBV29-1	CSVEGVMNTEAFF
TRBD2	many	TRBV2	CASSELAGGHGTDTQYF
-	many	TRBV5-1	CASRLEDRSGYTF
-	-	TRBV10-3	CAISPTYNEQFF
-	many	TRBV20-1	CSARDAAAFTNSPLHF
-	many	TRBV24-1	CATSAVYNEQFF
TRBD2	many	TRBV2	CASNPQRGGADTQYF
-	many	TRBV15	CATSSTYTYEQYF
-	once	TRBV28	CASSFGQPSSPQHF